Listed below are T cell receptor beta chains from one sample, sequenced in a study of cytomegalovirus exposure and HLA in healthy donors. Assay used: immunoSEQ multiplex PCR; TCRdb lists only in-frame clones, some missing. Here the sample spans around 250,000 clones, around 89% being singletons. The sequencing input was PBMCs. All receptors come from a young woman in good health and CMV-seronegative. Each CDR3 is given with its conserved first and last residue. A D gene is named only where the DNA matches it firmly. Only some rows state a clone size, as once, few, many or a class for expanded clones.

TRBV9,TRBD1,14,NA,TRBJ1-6,CASSVTGSDSPLHF,TGTGCCAGCAGCGTGACAGGGTCTGATTCACCCCTCCACTTT
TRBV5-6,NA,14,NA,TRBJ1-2,CASSLDSPGYGYTF,TGTGCCAGCAGCTTGGACAGCCCAGGCTATGGCTACACCTTC
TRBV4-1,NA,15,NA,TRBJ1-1,CASSQVVQTNTEAFF,TGCGCCAGCAGCCAAGTGGTACAGACGAACACTGAAGCTTTCTTT
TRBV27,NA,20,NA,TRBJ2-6,CASSPRPRDLTDSGANVLTF,TGTGCCAGCAGTCCTCGCCCCCGCGACCTGACAGACTCTGGGGCCAACGTCCTGACTTTC
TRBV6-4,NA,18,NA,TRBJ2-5,CASSDSVSGGGGGETQYF,TGTGCCAGCAGTGACTCGGTTAGTGGAGGGGGCGGAGGAGAGACCCAGTACTTC
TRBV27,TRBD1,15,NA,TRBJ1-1,CASSLRPGGLTEAFF,TGTGCCAGCAGTTTAAGGCCAGGGGGCTTGACTGAAGCTTTCTTT
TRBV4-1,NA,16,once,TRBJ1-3,CASSPRAGYAGNTIYF,TGCGCCAGCAGCCCAAGAGCGGGTTACGCTGGAAACACCATATATTTT
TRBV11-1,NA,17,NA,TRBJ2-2,CASSLVLVGTGAGELFF,TGTGCCAGCAGCTTAGTTTTGGTTGGCACGGGGGCCGGGGAGCTGTTTTTT
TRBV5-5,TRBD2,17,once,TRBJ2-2,CASSSGLAGLNTGELFF,TGTGCCAGCAGCTCGGGACTAGCGGGATTGAACACCGGGGAGCTGTTTTTT
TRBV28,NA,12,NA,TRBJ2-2,CASSFPGGELFF,TGTGCCAGCAGTTTTCCGGGAGGGGAGCTGTTTTTT
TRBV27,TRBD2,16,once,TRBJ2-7,CASSLSAGEYAYEQYF,TGTGCCAGCAGTTTATCGGCGGGGGAGTACGCCTACGAGCAGTACTTC
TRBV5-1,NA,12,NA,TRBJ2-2,CASSQEGRELFF,TGCGCCAGCAGCCAGGAGGGACGGGAGCTGTTTTTT
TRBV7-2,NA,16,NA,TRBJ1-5,CASSRYLGGLDQPQHF,TGTGCCAGCAGCCGTTACCTGGGGGGTCTCGATCAGCCCCAGCATTTT
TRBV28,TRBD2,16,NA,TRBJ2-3,CASSLGSGGAIDTQYF,TGTGCCAGCAGTTTAGGGAGCGGGGGGGCCATAGATACGCAGTATTTT
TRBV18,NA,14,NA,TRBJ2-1,CASSTFDGYNEQFF,TGTGCCAGCTCAACCTTCGACGGGTACAATGAGCAGTTCTTC
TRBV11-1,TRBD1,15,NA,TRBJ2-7,CASRGPGQASYEQYF,TGTGCCAGCAGAGGGCCGGGACAGGCTTCCTACGAGCAGTACTTC
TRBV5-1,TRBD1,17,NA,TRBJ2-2,CASSLRGTGPNTGELFF,TGCGCCAGCAGCTTGAGGGGGACAGGTCCGAACACCGGGGAGCTGTTTTTT
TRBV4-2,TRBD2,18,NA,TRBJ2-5,CASSQGGLAGARQETQYF,TGTGCCAGCAGCCAAGGGGGACTAGCGGGGGCCCGCCAAGAGACCCAGTACTTC
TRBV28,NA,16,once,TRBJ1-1,CASSFLGGARDTEAFF,TGTGCCAGCAGTTTTTTAGGGGGGGCGCGGGACACTGAAGCTTTCTTT
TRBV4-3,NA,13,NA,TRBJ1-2,CASSTEANYGYTF,TGCGCCAGCAGTACAGAAGCTAACTATGGCTACACCTTC
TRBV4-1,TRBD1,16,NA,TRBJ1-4,CASSQGSRTGDEKLFF,TGCGCCAGCAGCCAAGGGAGTAGGACAGGCGATGAAAAACTGTTTTTT
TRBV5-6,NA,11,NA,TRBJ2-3,CASSLRDTQYF,TGTGCCAGCAGCTTGCGGGATACGCAGTATTTT
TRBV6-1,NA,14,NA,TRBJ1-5,CASSDISGDQPQHF,TGTGCCAGCAGTGACATTAGCGGGGACCAGCCCCAGCATTTT
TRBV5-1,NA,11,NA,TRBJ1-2,CASRYRDGYTF,TGCGCCAGCAGATACAGGGACGGCTACACCTTC
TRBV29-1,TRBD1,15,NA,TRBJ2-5,CSVEGGQGLQETQYF,TGCAGCGTTGAGGGGGGACAGGGGCTCCAAGAGACCCAGTACTTC
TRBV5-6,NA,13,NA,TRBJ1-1,CASSPPGGNEAFF,TGTGCCAGCAGCCCGCCGGGGGGCAATGAAGCTTTCTTT
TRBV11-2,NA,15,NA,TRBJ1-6,CASLAGDSYNSPLHF,TGTGCCAGCTTAGCAGGGGACTCCTATAATTCACCCCTCCACTTT
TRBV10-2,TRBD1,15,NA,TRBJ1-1,CASRRGQEQNTEAFF,TGCGCCAGCCGAAGGGGACAGGAGCAGAACACTGAAGCTTTCTTT
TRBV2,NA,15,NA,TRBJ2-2,CASRTDNSNTGELFF,TGTGCCAGCAGGACGGACAACTCGAACACCGGGGAGCTGTTTTTT
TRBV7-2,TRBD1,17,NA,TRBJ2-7,CASSLASWGGTVYEQYF,TGTGCCAGCAGCTTAGCCAGCTGGGGTGGGACAGTCTACGAGCAGTACTTC
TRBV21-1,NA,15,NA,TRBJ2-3,CASSIYRESTDTQYF,TGTGCCAGCAGCATCTACAGGGAAAGCACAGATACGCAGTATTTT
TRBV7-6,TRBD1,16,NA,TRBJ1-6,CASSLGTGSGNSPLHF,TGTGCCAGCAGCTTAGGGACAGGGAGTGGGAATTCACCCCTCCACTTT
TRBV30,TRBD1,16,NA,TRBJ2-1,CAWRRPGQSSYNEQFF,TGTGCCTGGAGGCGTCCGGGACAGAGCTCCTACAATGAGCAGTTCTTC
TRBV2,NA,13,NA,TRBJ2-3,CASSPYRADTQYF,TGTGCCAGCTCCCCCTACCGAGCAGATACGCAGTATTTT
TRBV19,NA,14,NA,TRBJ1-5,CASRGGGWDQPQHF,TGTGCCAGTAGGGGCGGGGGCTGGGATCAGCCCCAGCATTTT
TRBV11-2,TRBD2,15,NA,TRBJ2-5,CASSLSGGNQETQYF,TGTGCCAGCAGCCTTAGCGGGGGGAACCAAGAGACCCAGTACTTC
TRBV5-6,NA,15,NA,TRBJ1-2,CASSLKRGGIYGYTF,TGTGCCAGCAGCTTAAAAAGAGGCGGAATCTATGGCTACACCTTC
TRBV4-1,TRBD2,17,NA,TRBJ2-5,CASSLLAGALQAETQYF,TGCGCCAGCAGCCTCCTAGCGGGGGCCCTACAAGCGGAGACCCAGTACTTC
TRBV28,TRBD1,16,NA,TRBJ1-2,CASSSSPGQGNYGYTF,TGTGCCAGCAGTTCATCGCCGGGACAGGGTAACTATGGCTACACCTTC
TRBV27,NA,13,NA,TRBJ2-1,CASSYVTDGEQFF,TGTGCCAGCAGTTACGTGACAGATGGTGAGCAGTTCTTC